This entry lists 10 T cell receptor beta chains sequenced from one sample in a study of cytomegalovirus exposure and HLA in healthy donors. PCR primers comprised 60 Vbeta and 13 Jbeta primers. Libraries were prepared by immunoSEQ multiplex PCR; TCRdb keeps only in-frame clonotypes and omits some of them. The sample consists of roughly 150,000 clones, roughly 84% of them appearing once. Specimen: PBMCs. Every receptor here comes from a woman younger than 35 in good health and CMV-seronegative.

The CDR3: CASSLYNRANQETQYF. For the CDR3, the DNA is TGTGCCAGCAGCTTGTATAACAGGGCCAACCAAGAGACCCAGTACTTC. The chain combines TRBV5-6 with TRBJ2-5; a weak D match, TRBD1 (6 bases). This CDR3 has 16 residues. Trimming pared 1 base from V and 0 bases from J, leaving 13 bases between. From germline, CDR1 is SGHDT and CDR2 YYEEEE.

This chain connects TRBV30 to TRBJ1-2; 7 nucleotides align to TRBD1. The CDR3 is 14 residues long. Trimming at V came to 2 bases and at J to 3 bases, leaving 6 bases not matched to a gene. Per the germline V gene, CDR1 is GTSNPN and CDR2 is SVGIG (reference sequence). For the CDR3, the DNA is TGTGCCTGGAGTTCTACAGGGGCTTACTATGGCTACACCTTC. It yields the protein CAWSSTGAYYGYTF.

The chain joins TRBV11-3 to TRBJ1-3; 9 bases line up with TRBD1. The CDR3 is made up of 17 amino acids. The V gene's germline CDR1 is SGHNT and CDR2 YENEEA. J lost 0 bases, V lost 0 bases, and 3 bases had no gene match. The CDR3 is CASSLDRDRVSGNTIYF. As DNA, the CDR3 is TGTGCCAGCAGCTTAGACCGGGACAGGGTCTCTGGAAACACCATATATTTT.

This clone was found once. J is TRBJ2-7 and V is TRBV28, with D perhaps TRBD1 (5 bases). Trimming cost V 4 bases and J 4 bases, with 11 bases left between them. There are 13 residues in the CDR3. Germline assignment: CDR1 MDHEN and CDR2 SYDVKM. The CDR3 is CASSSLDTYEQYF. CDR3 coding DNA: TGTGCCAGCAGTTCTCTGGACACATACGAGCAGTACTTC.

The chain combines TRBV12-5 with TRBJ1-3; no definite D call. Per germline, CDR1 LGHNT and CDR2 FRNRAP. The CDR3 totals 21 residues. V was shortened by 0 bases and J by 0 bases, with 24 bases between the two germline ends. CDR3 protein: CASGLVRMEGFLGSSGNTIYF. The CDR3 DNA is TGTGCTAGTGGTTTGGTGCGGATGGAAGGCTTCCTCGGGTCCTCTGGAAACACCATATATTTT.

This clone appeared once. The chain links TRBV14 to TRBJ2-2; tentatively, D is TRBD1 (6 bases). The CDR3 is 17 residues long. The ends were cut back, 4 bases at V and 4 bases at J, with 19 bases in the middle. Looked up from germline, CDR1 is SGHDN and CDR2 is FVKESK. DNA for the CDR3: TGTGCCAGCAGCCCAGGACAGCTGAGTAGACGCACCGGGGAGCTGTTTTTT. Translation gives CASSPGQLSRRTGELFF.

The CDR3 nucleotides are TGTGCCAGCAGCGTCAGGGGTGTGGGCAATCAGCCCCAGCATTTT. Translated: CASSVRGVGNQPQHF. This chain uses TRBV14 with TRBJ1-5, with D possibly being TRBD1 (6 bases). Germline V lookup: CDR1 SGHDN, CDR2 FVKESK. The V end was cut by 5 bases, the J end by 2 bases, with 13 bases between. This CDR3 is built from 15 residues.

The genes are TRBV6-1 and TRBJ1-5; D gene ambiguous. Trimming took 3 bases from V and 7 from J, leaving 10 bases between them. This CDR3 is 13 amino acids long. The germline CDR1 and CDR2 sequences are MNHNS and SASEGT. CDR3 protein: CASSDQAQQPQHF. The DNA of the CDR3 is TGTGCCAGCAGTGACCAGGCGCAGCAGCCCCAGCATTTT.

The chain combines TRBV5-4 with TRBJ2-5; D gene ambiguous. Germline V gene data show CDR1 as SGHNT and CDR2 as YYREEE (reference sequence). Trimming shortened V by 7 bases and J by 2 bases, and 18 bases separated the two germline ends. This CDR3 is built from 15 residues. CDR3 sequence (DNA): TGTGCCAGCGTGTTTAGCCCCACATCACAAGAGACCCAGTACTTC. The encoded protein is CASVFSPTSQETQYF.

CDR3 region: CASSPRDNSYEQYF. The CDR3, as DNA: TGCGCCAGCAGCCCCCGGGACAACTCCTACGAGCAGTACTTC. V gene TRBV4-1 combines with J gene TRBJ2-7; possible D gene TRBD1, 6 bases. CDR1 is MGHRA and CDR2 is YSYEKL in the germline V gene. This CDR3 has 14 residues. V was cut by 4 bases and J by 0 bases, with 10 bases left in between.